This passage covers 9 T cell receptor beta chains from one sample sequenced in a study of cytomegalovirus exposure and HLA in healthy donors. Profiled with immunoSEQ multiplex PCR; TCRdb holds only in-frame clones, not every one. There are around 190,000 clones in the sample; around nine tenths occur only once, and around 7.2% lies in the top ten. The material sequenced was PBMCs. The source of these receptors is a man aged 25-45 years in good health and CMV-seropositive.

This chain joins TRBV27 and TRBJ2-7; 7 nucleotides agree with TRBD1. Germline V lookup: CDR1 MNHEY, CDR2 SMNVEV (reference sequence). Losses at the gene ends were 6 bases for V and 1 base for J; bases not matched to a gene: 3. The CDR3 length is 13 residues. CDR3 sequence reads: CASRKTGSYEQYF. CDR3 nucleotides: TGTGCCAGCAGAAAGACAGGGTCCTACGAGCAGTACTTC.

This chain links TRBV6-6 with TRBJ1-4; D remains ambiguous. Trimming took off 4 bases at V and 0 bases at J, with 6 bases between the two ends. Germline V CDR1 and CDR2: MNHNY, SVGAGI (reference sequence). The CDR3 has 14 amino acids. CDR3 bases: TGTGCCAGCAGTTCGGGAGCAACTAATGAAAAACTGTTTTTT. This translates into CASSSGATNEKLFF.

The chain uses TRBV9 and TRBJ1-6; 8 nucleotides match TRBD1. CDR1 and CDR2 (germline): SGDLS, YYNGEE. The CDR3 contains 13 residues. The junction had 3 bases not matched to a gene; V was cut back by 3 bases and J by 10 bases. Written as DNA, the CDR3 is TGTGCCAGCAGCGCTGGACAGGGATCACCCCTCCACTTT. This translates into CASSAGQGSPLHF.

Here the CDR3 DNA reads TGTGCCAGTAGTCCGACAGGGGTATCACCCCTCCACTTT. Its translation: CASSPTGVSPLHF. This chain connects TRBV19 to TRBJ1-6, with 8 bases identical to TRBD1. There are 13 residues in the CDR3. J gave up 10 bases and V 5 bases, and 4 bases lay outside the gene matches. Germline CDR1 LNHDA, CDR2 SQIVND (reference sequence).

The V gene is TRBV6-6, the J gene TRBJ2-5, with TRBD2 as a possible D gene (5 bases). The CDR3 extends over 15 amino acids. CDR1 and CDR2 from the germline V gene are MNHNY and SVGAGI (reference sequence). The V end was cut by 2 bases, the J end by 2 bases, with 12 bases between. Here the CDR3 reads CASSYARGTQETQYF. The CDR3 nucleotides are TGTGCCAGCAGTTACGCTCGGGGAACACAAGAGACCCAGTACTTC.

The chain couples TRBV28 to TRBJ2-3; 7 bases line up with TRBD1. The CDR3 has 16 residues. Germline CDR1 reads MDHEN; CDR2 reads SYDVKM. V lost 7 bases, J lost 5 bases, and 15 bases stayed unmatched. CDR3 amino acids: CASNPTDRARGDTQYF. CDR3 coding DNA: TGTGCCAGCAACCCCACCGACAGGGCTCGGGGAGATACGCAGTATTTT.

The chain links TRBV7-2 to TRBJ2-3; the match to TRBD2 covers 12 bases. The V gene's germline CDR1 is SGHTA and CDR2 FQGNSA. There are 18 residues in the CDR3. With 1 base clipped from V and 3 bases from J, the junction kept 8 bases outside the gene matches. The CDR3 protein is CASSLVVSSGGVTDTQYF. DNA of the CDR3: TGTGCCAGCAGCTTAGTAGTGTCTAGCGGGGGGGTGACAGATACGCAGTATTTT.

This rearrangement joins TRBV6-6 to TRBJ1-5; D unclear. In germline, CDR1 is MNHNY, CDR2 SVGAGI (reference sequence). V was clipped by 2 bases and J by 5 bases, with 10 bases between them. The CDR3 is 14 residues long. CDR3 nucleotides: TGTGCCAGCAGTTACCGGCCACCGGATCAGCCCCAGCATTTT. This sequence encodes CASSYRPPDQPQHF.

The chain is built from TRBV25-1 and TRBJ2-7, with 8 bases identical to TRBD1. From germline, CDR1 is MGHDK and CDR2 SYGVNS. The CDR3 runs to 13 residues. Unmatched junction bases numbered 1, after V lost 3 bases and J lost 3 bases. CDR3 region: CASSDGTGYEQYF. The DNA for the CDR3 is TGTGCCAGCAGTGATGGGACAGGCTACGAGCAGTACTTC.